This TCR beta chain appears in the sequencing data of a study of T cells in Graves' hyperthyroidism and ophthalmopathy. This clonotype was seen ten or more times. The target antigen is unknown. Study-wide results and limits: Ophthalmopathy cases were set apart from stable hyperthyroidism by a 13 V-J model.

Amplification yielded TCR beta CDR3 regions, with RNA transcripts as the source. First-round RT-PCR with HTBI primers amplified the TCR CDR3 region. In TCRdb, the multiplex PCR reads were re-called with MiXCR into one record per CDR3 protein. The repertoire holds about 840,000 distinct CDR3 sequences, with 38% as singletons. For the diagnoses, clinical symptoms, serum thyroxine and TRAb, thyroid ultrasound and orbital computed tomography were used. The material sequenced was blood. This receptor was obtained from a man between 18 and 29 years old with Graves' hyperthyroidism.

The CDR3 here is CASSESGGSSAREKLFF. The CDR3 coding sequence is TGCGCCAGCAGTGAGTCGGGCGGATCCTCAGCAAGGGAAAAACTGTTTTTT. V and J are TRBV10-2 and TRBJ1-4; D unresolved. V dropped 0 bases and J dropped 8 bases, with 19 bases sitting between them. CDR3 length equals 17 residues. Germline assignment: CDR1 WSHSY and CDR2 SAAADI.